This T cell receptor beta chain was recovered during a study of early stage breast cancer tumors (dated by TCRdb to 2016 to 2017). Regarding the study in general: Of the 15 to 20 invasive breast tumors, around twelve were found to be estrogen receptor-positive, progesterone receptor-positive and HER2-negative. On average, each sample had around 10-fold read coverage. A total of 2 million to 3 million templates, representing around 1.2 million unique clonotypes, were detected across all samples. Most of the 12 ER+/PR+/HER2- tumors were invasive ductal carcinomas, while the other four were invasive lobular carcinomas.

The CDR3 contains 14 residues, cysteine and phenylalanine counted. Solely the CDR3 DNA is kept, with 42 bases framed from the first base. Reading the germline V gene (reference sequence) gives CDR1 LNHDA and CDR2 SQIVND. Clipping removes 4 bases from V and 4 bases from J, with 7 as the unmatched junction base count. On this clone: The specificity of this receptor is unknown. There are no base qualities to consult, and no much larger clone falls within one base.

Every sample was amplified as two independent genomic DNA replicates, using about 0.46 ug for blood and about 1.6 ug for tumor or normal breast. Following the manufacturer's instructions, the ImmunoSeq Intro kit was used to carry out TCRB sequencing on genomic DNA. The multiplex PCR ran for 30 to 35 cycles using proprietary primers and spike-in control sequences for absolute quantification. An 87-bp fragment spanning the CDR3 and flanking V and J genes was sequenced with single-end 150-bp reads. Seven samples, with two replicates for each sample, were multiplexed per lane of an Illumina MiSeq using version 3.0 chemistry. In the original analysis: Raw data were processed with the vendor's proprietary pipeline, and both replicates were merged into a single result per sample. Productive rearrangements sharing the V-gene family, CDR3 amino acid sequence and J-gene segment were defined as clonotypes. Clonality was calculated as 1 minus the normalized Shannon entropy (Pielou evenness) of TCRB abundances. To estimate T cell density, the total number of templates was divided by the input cell count, which was inferred from how much DNA went in. Recon, run with its default parameters, was used to estimate overall repertoire diversity and clonality. A clonotype was considered tumor-enriched if its abundance in tumor exceeded 0.1% and was at least 32-fold higher than its abundance in normal breast. Imported from immuneACCESS, the table was reduced by TCRdb to in-frame sequences with V and J called. These copies leave out some clones; in studies compared against another copy, an unresolved V gene accounts for under half, and the cause of the remainder is not known. The V and J calls and clone size are taken from that table; D and trimming were inferred from the DNA. This sample gives fewer than 75,000 clones in total; about 80% of them show up just once. About 3.7% of the sample rests with the top ten.

The study profiled bulk TCR beta-chain repertoires in matched peripheral blood, tumor and adjacent normal breast tissue taken from some 17 patients with early-stage breast cancer. Before surgery, roughly 4.5-11 mL of whole blood was collected in EDTA tubes and processed within 2 hours. Peripheral blood mononuclear cells were isolated by Ficoll-Paque centrifugation in SepMate-50 tubes. PBMCs were cryopreserved in about 90% FBS with roughly 10% DMSO in aliquots of roughly 1.9 to 4.5 million cells and stored in liquid nitrogen. The Qiagen AllPrep DNA/RNA Mini kit was used to extract genomic DNA. Beyond this particular receptor, the publication reports: Sequencing bulk genomic DNA from unsorted cells could not capture chain pairing or functional markers like CD4, CD8 and FOXP3. Enriched TCRB sequences shared across patients were found to be mostly commonly generated sequences that were unlikely to play an important role in the tumor microenvironment. Repertoires from blood and normal breast were more alike than repertoires from blood and tumor, and in about 90% of the 16 patients, comparing each tissue with blood separated tumor from normal. Compared with adjacent normal breast tissue, tumors had about 2.5-fold higher T cell density and higher clonality. Analysis by tumor subtype was prevented by the small cohort size.

This sequence originates from a person aged 25-39 years with breast cancer. The rearrangement joined TRBV19 to TRBJ2-7; a stretch of 7 junction bases matches TRBD1. Sequencing was carried out using blood. At the DNA level, the sequence is TGTGCCAGTAGTACGGGACAGCCTAGGTACGAGCAGTACTTC. This is translated as CASSTGQPRYEQYF.